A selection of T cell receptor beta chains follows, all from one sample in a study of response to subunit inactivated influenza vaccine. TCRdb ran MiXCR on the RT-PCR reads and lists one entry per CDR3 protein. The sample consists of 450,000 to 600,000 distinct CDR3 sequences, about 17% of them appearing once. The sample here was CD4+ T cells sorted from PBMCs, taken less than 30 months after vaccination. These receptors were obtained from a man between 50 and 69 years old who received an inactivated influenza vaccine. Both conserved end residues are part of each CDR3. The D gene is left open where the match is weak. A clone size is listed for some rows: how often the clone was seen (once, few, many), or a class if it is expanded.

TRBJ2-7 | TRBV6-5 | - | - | CASSYSPRGSYEQYF | TGTGCCAGCAGTTACTCCCCCAGGGGCTCCTACGAGCAGTACTTC
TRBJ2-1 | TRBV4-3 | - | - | CASSQVGLPNEQFF | TGCGCCAGCAGCCAAGTAGGCCTGCCTAATGAGCAGTTCTTC
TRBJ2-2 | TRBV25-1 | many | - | CASSEQGRNTGELFF | TGTGCCAGCAGTGAACAGGGAAGGAACACCGGGGAGCTGTTTTTT
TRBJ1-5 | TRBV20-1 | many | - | CSARVANQPQHF | TGCAGTGCTAGAGTGGCTAATCAGCCCCAGCATTTT
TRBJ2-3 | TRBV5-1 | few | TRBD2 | CASSLGLAGASTDTQYF | TGCGCCAGCAGCTTGGGACTAGCGGGAGCTAGCACAGATACGCAGTATTTT
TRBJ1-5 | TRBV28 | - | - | CASSPVGSGRNQPQHF | TGTGCCAGCAGCCCCGTCGGTTCAGGGAGGAATCAGCCCCAGCATTTT
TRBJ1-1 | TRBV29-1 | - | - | CSVPRGLDEAFF | TGCAGCGTTCCCAGGGGATTGGATGAAGCTTTCTTT
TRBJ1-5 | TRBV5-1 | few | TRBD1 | CASSLDGTEAQHF | TGCGCCAGCAGCTTGGACGGGACAGAAGCCCAGCATTTT
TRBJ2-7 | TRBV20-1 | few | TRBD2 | CSAPAAGVRSNEQYF | TGCAGTGCCCCGGCGGCGGGAGTAAGGAGTAACGAGCAGTACTTC
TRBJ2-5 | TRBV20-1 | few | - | CSATRWYIQETQYF | TGCAGTGCTACACGCTGGTACATCCAAGAGACCCAGTACTTC
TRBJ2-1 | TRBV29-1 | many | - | CSASGTPEGLHEQFF | TGCAGCGCTTCCGGGACTCCTGAAGGTCTCCATGAGCAGTTCTTC
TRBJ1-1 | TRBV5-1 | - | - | CASSLRVATEAFF | TGCGCCAGCAGCTTGAGGGTCGCCACTGAAGCTTTCTTT
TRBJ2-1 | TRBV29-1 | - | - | CSVNTGPLSYNEQFF | TGCAGCGTCAACACAGGTCCCTTATCCTACAATGAGCAGTTCTTC
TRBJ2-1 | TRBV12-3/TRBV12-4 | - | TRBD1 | CASRTGQGAAEQFF | TGTGCCAGCAGAACGGGGCAGGGGGCTGCTGAGCAGTTCTTC
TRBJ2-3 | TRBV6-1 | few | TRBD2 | CASSGTSGSTIADTQYF | TGTGCCAGCAGTGGGACTAGCGGTAGTACCATCGCAGATACGCAGTATTTT
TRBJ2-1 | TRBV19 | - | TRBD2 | CASSMGLAIEQFF | TGTGCCAGTAGTATGGGACTAGCGATCGAGCAGTTCTTC
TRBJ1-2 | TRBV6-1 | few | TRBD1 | CASRIDGQGVYGYTF | TGTGCCAGCAGGATAGATGGACAGGGGGTCTATGGCTACACCTTC
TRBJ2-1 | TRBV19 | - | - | CASSMGTYNEQFF | TGTGCCAGTAGTATGGGGACGTACAATGAGCAGTTCTTC
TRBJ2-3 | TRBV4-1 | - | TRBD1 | CASSHTGVGTDTQYF | TGCGCCAGCAGCCATACAGGGGTTGGCACAGATACGCAGTATTTT
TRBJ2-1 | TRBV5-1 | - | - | CASSLNQNNEQFF | TGCGCCAGCAGCTTGAACCAAAACAATGAGCAGTTCTTC
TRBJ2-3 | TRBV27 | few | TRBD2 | CASSLTSGSVTDTQYF | TGTGCCAGCAGTTTGACTAGCGGGAGCGTAACAGATACGCAGTATTTT
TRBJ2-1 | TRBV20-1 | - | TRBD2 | CSARTSGRGIGNEQFF | TGCAGTGCTAGAACTAGCGGGAGGGGGATTGGCAATGAGCAGTTCTTC
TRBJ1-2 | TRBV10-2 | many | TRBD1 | CASGQGNYGYTF | TGCGCCAGCGGACAGGGTAACTATGGCTACACCTTC
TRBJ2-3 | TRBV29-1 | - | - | CSVRRQAFVVPSTDTQYF | TGCAGCGTCCGCCGACAGGCCTTTGTTGTGCCTAGCACAGATACGCAGTATTTT
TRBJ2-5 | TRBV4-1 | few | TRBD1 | CASSQVLGQGFWETQYF | TGCGCCAGCAGCCAAGTCCTGGGACAGGGATTTTGGGAGACCCAGTACTTC
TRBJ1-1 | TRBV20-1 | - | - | CSAPDLSNTEAFF | TGCAGTGCTCCCGATCTTTCGAACACTGAAGCTTTCTTT
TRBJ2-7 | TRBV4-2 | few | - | CASSQDVGYEQYF | TGTGCCAGCAGCCAAGATGTGGGTTACGAGCAGTACTTC
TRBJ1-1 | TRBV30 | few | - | CAWSVPGGKAFF | TGTGCCTGGAGTGTACCCGGGGGAAAAGCTTTCTTT